One sample yielded the 8 T cell receptor beta chains listed below, sequenced in a study of monozygotic twins with inflammatory bowel disease. TCRdb reprocessed the 5' RACE reads and keeps a single row for each CDR3 protein, giving no DNA. In all, the sample yields fewer than 550,000 distinct CDR3 sequences. Sequenced sample: blood. The receptors stem from a human donor with ulcerative colitis or Crohn's disease, or a healthy co-twin of an affected twin (not recorded which).

The chain couples TRBV4-3 to TRBJ2-3; TCRdb selects TRBD2, and the lack of DNA leaves this call unchecked. The CDR3 is 15 amino acids. Germline V lookup: CDR1 LGHNA, CDR2 YSLEER. The CDR3 loop is CASSQASGLTDTQYF.

The rearrangement links TRBV27 to TRBJ1-2; TCRdb picks TRBD1, but there is no DNA to check that call. CDR1 is MNHEY, CDR2 SMNVEV, per germline (reference sequence). The CDR3 has 13 amino acids. The CDR3 sequence is CASSLSNRDGYTF.

This chain joins TRBV6-5 and TRBJ2-7; with no DNA, the TCRdb D assignment of TRBD2 cannot be verified. Germline-derived CDR1 and CDR2 are MNHEY and SVGAGI. The CDR3 extends over 15 amino acids. CDR3 sequence reads: CASSSGLAGGYEQYF.

This chain joins TRBV7-8 and TRBJ2-5; TCRdb lists TRBD1, though no DNA is available to test this call. From germline, CDR1 is SGHVS and CDR2 FQNEAQ. The CDR3 is 15 amino acids. Here the CDR3 reads CASSFRTGGEETQYF.

V usage is TRBV6-2 or TRBV6-3 and J usage is TRBJ2-5; TCRdb lists TRBD2, though no DNA is available to test this call. The length of the CDR3 is 18 residues. CDR1 is MNHEY and CDR2 is SVGEGT in the germline V gene. This chain's CDR3 is CASSSTSRTSGAQETQYF.

The rearrangement joins TRBV5-6 to TRBJ1-5; TCRdb gives TRBD1 as the D gene, but with no DNA this cannot be confirmed. CDR3 size: 11 residues. Germline V lookup: CDR1 SGHDT, CDR2 YYEEEE. CDR3 in amino acids: CASSSGGDMHF.

This CDR3 is CASMRSQGTDTQYF. The chain uses TRBV6-6 and TRBJ2-3. CDR3 length: 14 residues. CDR1 is MNHNY and CDR2 is SVGAGI in the germline V gene (reference sequence).

V and J are TRBV2 and TRBJ2-3; TCRdb calls TRBD2, which cannot be checked without DNA. The CDR3 is made up of 16 amino acids. In germline, CDR1 is SNHLY, CDR2 FYNNEI. The CDR3 spells CASSEEGLASRDTQYF.